The text below deals with one T cell receptor (beta chain). Its cognate antigen is unknown. The sample is drawn from a study of shared clonotypes between healthy human individuals. The study's findings and limits: Rarefaction demonstrated incomplete sorted-subset sequencing despite large depth.

TCRdb's copy holds only in-frame clones and misses some; the assay was immunoSEQ multiplex PCR. There are about 1.5 million clones in the sample; approximately 96% occur only once, and approximately 1.1% lies in the top ten. The CDR3 has 11 amino acids. Germline values: CDR1 MNHEY, CDR2 SMNVEV (reference sequence). V lost 9 bases, J lost 2 bases, and 6 bases lay in between. This chain connects TRBV27 to TRBJ2-3; D is unresolved. The clonotype was recovered from a man younger than 40 in good health. The sequenced sample consisted of naive CD4+ T cells sorted from blood. Subset: CD45RA+ positively selected. DNA of the CDR3: TGTGCCAGTACAGACACAGATACGCAGTATTTT. It is translated as CASTDTDTQYF.